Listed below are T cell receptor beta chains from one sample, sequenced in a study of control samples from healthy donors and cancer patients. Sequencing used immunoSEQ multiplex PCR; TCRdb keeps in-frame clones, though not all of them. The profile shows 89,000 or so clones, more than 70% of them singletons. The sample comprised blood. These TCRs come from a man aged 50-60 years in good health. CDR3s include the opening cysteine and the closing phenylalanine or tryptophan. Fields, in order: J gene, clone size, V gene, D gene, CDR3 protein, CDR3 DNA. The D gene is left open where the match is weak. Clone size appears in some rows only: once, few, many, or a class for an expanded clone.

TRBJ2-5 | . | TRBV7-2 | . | CASRVQGTQYF | TGTGCCAGCAGGGTTCAGGGGACCCAGTACTTC
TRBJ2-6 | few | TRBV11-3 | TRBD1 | CASSSQGAGANVLTF | TGTGCCAGCAGCTCTCAGGGGGCTGGGGCCAACGTCCTGACTTTC
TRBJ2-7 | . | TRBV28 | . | CASSLFLGGVPPNEQYF | TGTGCCAGCAGTTTATTCCTTGGGGGCGTTCCACCTAACGAGCAGTACTTC
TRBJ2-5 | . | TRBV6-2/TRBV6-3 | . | CASSSPGGGETQYF | TGTGCCAGCAGCTCTCCGGGGGGCGGGGAGACCCAGTACTTC
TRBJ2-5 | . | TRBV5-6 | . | CASSSGRGLKTQYF | TGTGCCAGCAGCTCAGGACGAGGGCTAAAGACCCAGTACTTC
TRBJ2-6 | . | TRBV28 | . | CASSLQSFSGANVLTF | TGTGCCAGCAGCCTTCAGTCTTTCTCTGGGGCCAACGTCCTGACTTTC
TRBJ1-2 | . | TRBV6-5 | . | CASSSTLVVNYGYTF | TGTGCCAGCAGTTCTACACTTGTCGTTAACTATGGCTACACCTTC
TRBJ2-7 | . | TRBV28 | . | CASSLSGAREQYF | TGTGCCAGCAGTTTATCAGGGGCGCGGGAGCAGTACTTC
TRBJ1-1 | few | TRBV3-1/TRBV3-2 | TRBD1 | CASSLTGGSRAFF | TGTGCCAGCAGCTTAACAGGGGGCTCACGAGCTTTCTTT
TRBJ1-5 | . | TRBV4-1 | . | CASSQGPGNQPQHF | TGCGCCAGCAGCCAGGGTCCGGGCAATCAGCCCCAGCATTTT
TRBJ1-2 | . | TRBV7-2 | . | CASSFQNYGYTF | TGTGCCAGCAGCTTCCAGAACTATGGCTACACCTTC
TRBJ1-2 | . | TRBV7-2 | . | CASSAGGGIYGYTF | TGTGCCAGCAGCGCTGGGGGGGGGATCTATGGCTACACCTTC
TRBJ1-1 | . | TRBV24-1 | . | CATSDFEISEKGTEAFF | TGTGCCACCAGTGACTTCGAGATCTCAGAGAAGGGCACTGAAGCTTTCTTT
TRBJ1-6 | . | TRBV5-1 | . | CASSPFPRTDSPLHF | TGCGCCAGCAGCCCATTCCCTCGGACAGATTCACCCCTCCACTTT
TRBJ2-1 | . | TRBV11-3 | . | CASSLDPWDNNEQFF | TGTGCCAGCAGCTTAGACCCCTGGGACAACAATGAGCAGTTCTTC
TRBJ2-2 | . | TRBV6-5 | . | CASTKREGMGELFF | TGTGCCAGCACCAAAAGGGAAGGTATGGGGGAGCTGTTTTTT
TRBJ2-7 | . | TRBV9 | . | CASSPGRFSTYEQYF | TGTGCCAGCAGCCCCGGGCGGTTTAGTACCTACGAGCAGTACTTC
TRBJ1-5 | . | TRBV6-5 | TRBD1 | CASSQGQGDQPQHF | TGTGCCAGCAGCCAGGGACAGGGTGATCAGCCCCAGCATTTT
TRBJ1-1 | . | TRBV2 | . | CASSFRATTEAFF | TGTGCCAGCAGTTTCAGGGCGACCACTGAAGCTTTCTTT
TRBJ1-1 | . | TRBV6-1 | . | CASSDRRRASTEAFF | TGTGCCAGCAGTGATCGCAGGAGGGCCTCCACTGAAGCTTTCTTT
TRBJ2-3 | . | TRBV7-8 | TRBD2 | CASSPTSGSLPDTQYF | TGTGCCAGCAGCCCGACTAGCGGGAGTCTCCCAGATACGCAGTATTTT
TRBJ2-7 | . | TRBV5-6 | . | CASSSLSYEQYF | TGTGCCAGCAGTTCCCTCTCCTACGAGCAGTACTTC
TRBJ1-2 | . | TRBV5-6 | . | CASSFGLADYGYTF | TGTGCCAGCAGCTTTGGGTTGGCGGACTATGGCTACACCTTC
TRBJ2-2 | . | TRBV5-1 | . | CASSLGLAQTGELFF | TGCGCCAGCAGCTTGGGGCTCGCCCAGACCGGGGAGCTGTTTTTT